These 31 T cell receptor beta chains were all obtained from the same sample, sequenced in a study of blood T cells in healthy people across ages. Primed by a sample-barcoded 5' primer and a J-beta primer mix, a second PCR proceeded for roughly 6 to 12 cycles. TCRdb passed the 5' RACE reads through MiXCR, listing each CDR3 protein once. Among hundreds of thousands of distinct CDR3 sequences, about half were seen once, and the ten largest hold around a third. Sequences were obtained from blood. These receptors came from a woman aged 55-69 years in good health.

This chain joins TRBV11-3 and TRBJ2-1, with D unclear. Trimming left V 4 bases short and J 12 bases short, with 13 bases between. Germline CDR1 is SGHNT and CDR2 is YENEEA. This CDR3 has 12 residues. The CDR3 DNA reads as TGTGCCAGCAGCTCCGCTTCACACGTGCAGTTCTTC. It encodes CASSSASHVQFF.

The chain links TRBV20-1 to TRBJ2-3; 11 positions match TRBD2. Unmatched junction bases numbered 2, after V lost 3 bases and J lost 0 bases. Germline lookup yields CDR1 DFQATT and CDR2 SNEGSKA (reference sequence). The CDR3 has 15 residues. DNA of the CDR3: TGCAGTGCTAGGCGACTAGCGGGGAGCACAGATACGCAGTATTTT. Its translation: CSARRLAGSTDTQYF.

The chain links TRBV9 to TRBJ2-1; 8 bases are shared with TRBD2. Per germline, CDR1 SGDLS and CDR2 YYNGEE. The length of the CDR3 is 15 residues. The ends lost 0 bases at V and 5 bases at J; junction bases unmatched: 4. This CDR3 is CASSVVGGRNNEQFF. CDR3 sequence (DNA): TGTGCCAGCAGCGTAGTTGGCGGGAGGAACAATGAGCAGTTCTTC. The whole variable domain, filled in from reference TRBV9 and TRBJ2-1, reads DSGVTQTPKHLITATGQRVTLRCSPRSGDLSVYWYQQSLDQGLQFLIQYYNGEERAKGNILERFSAQQFPDLHSELNLSSLELGDSALYFCASSVVGGRNNEQFFGPGTRLTVL.

This chain uses TRBV12-3 or TRBV12-4 with TRBJ2-7; 7 positions match TRBD1. This CDR3 has 13 amino acids. V shed 6 bases and J 3 bases; nucleotides not matched to a gene: 5. The CDR3 loop is CASRPTGFYEQYF. CDR3 coding DNA: TGTGCCAGCAGACCGACAGGGTTCTACGAGCAGTACTTC.

The chain is built from TRBV4-2 and TRBJ2-7, with D possibly being TRBD2 (6 bases). V gave up 6 bases and J gave up 2 bases, with 20 bases separating them. Germline V gene data show CDR1 as LGHNA and CDR2 as YNFKEQ. This CDR3 comprises 16 residues. The CDR3 sequence is CASRKNGAGTTYEQYF. CDR3 in DNA: TGTGCCAGCAGAAAAAACGGCGCGGGGACCACCTACGAGCAGTACTTC.

The chain couples TRBV4-3 to TRBJ2-3; TRBD1 agrees at 10 bases. The CDR3 length is 15 residues. The germline gives CDR1 LGHNA, CDR2 YSLEER. J lost 4 bases, V lost 4 bases, and 5 bases had no gene match. The CDR3 spells CASSPGQGTADTQYF. CDR3 bases: TGCGCCAGCAGCCCGGGACAGGGGACGGCAGATACGCAGTATTTT.

A single count supports this clonotype. The chain uses TRBV12-3 or TRBV12-4 and TRBJ2-5, with D possibly TRBD2 on 5 matching bases. TRBJ2-7 matches the DNA end more closely, so the J call is doubtful. This CDR3 region has 14 residues. In nucleotides, the CDR3 is TGTGCCAGCAGTCTCGCCTTAACTAGCTACGAGCAGTACTTC. This sequence encodes CASSLALTSYEQYF.

Only one count was recorded for this clonotype. The chain couples TRBV10-3 to TRBJ2-7; D not resolved. The CDR3 is 14 amino acids. Trimming took off 6 bases at V and 0 bases at J, with 12 bases between the two ends. CDR1 is ENHRY, CDR2 SYGVKD, per germline. DNA for the CDR3: TGTGCCATCAGCGGAGAAGAGAACTCCTACGAGCAGTACTTC. Translating gives CAISGEENSYEQYF.

V usage is TRBV7-9 and J usage is TRBJ2-2, with D possibly called TRBD1 or TRBD2 (5 bases each). Germline loops: CDR1 SEHNR, CDR2 FQNEAQ (reference sequence). The CDR3 spans 16 residues. The V gene lost 5 bases and the J gene lost 2 bases, with 15 bases spanning the gap. The CDR3 reads CASSRPGPTNTGELFF. The DNA for the CDR3 is TGTGCCAGCAGCCGACCGGGACCGACCAACACCGGGGAGCTGTTTTTT.

The V call is TRBV12-3 or TRBV12-4, the J call TRBJ1-4, with D perhaps matching TRBD1 (5 bases). V lost 6 bases to trimming and J lost 0 bases, with 11 bases between them. This CDR3 contains 15 residues. Here the CDR3 reads CASRPTGATNEKLFF. In DNA, the CDR3 is TGTGCCAGCAGGCCTACAGGAGCAACTAATGAAAAACTGTTTTTT.

The genes are TRBV5-1 and TRBJ2-7, with 11 nucleotides matching TRBD2. This CDR3 has 15 amino acids. The germline V gene encodes CDR1 SGHRS and CDR2 YFSETQ. The J segment lost 4 bases and the V segment lost 4 bases, leaving 7 bases of the junction unmatched. Here the CDR3 reads CASSHTSGSGYEQYF. DNA of the CDR3: TGCGCCAGCAGCCACACTAGCGGGAGTGGGTACGAGCAGTACTTC.

The chain recombines TRBV29-1 with TRBJ1-2; 9 bases agree with TRBD1. With V trimmed by 6 bases and J by 5 bases, 4 bases remained unmatched. This CDR3 contains 12 residues. Looked up from germline, CDR1 is SQVTM and CDR2 is ANQGSEA. This chain's CDR3 is CSVRTGVYGYTF. The CDR3 DNA follows: TGCAGCGTCCGGACAGGGGTTTATGGCTACACCTTC. The variable domain in full, with the rest retrieved from reference TRBV29-1 and TRBJ1-2, is SAVISQKPSRDICQRGTSLTIQCQVDSQVTMMFWYRQQPGQSLTLIATANQGSEATYESGFVIDKFPISRPNLTFSTLTVSNMSPEDSSIYLCSVRTGVYGYTFGSGTRLTVV.

The chain has TRBV6-5 and TRBJ1-1, with a tentative D call TRBD1 (6 bases). The CDR3 sequence is 13 residues long. The germline CDR1 and CDR2 sequences are MNHEY and SVGAGI. Trimming pared 4 bases from V and 6 bases from J, leaving 12 bases between. The CDR3 loop reads CASSLLQGAEAFF. The CDR3 DNA follows: TGTGCCAGCAGTTTATTACAGGGCGCTGAAGCTTTCTTT.

Concerning this clonotype itself: Compared with germline, one end of the junction differs, possibly owing to a read error. The chain employs TRBV5-1 and TRBJ2-1; D perhaps matches TRBD2 (6 bases). CDR3 length: 15 amino acids. CDR1 and CDR2 (germline): SGHRS, YFSETQ. CDR3 nucleotide sequence: TGCGCCGGCAGCTTCGGAAGGGGAGGAAACAATGAGCAGTTCTTC. As protein: CAGSFGRGGNNEQFF.

A remark on this clonotype: This may come from a read error, since a much larger clone is one base off. V is TRBV7-2 and J is TRBJ1-1; D may be TRBD1 (6 bases). Germline CDR1 SGHTA, CDR2 FQGNSA. There are 14 residues in the CDR3. The CDR3 reads CAGSLVQGNTEAFF. CDR3 nucleotide sequence: TGTGCCGGCAGCTTAGTACAGGGAAACACTGAAGCTTTCTTT.

The V gene is TRBV7-9, the J gene TRBJ2-7; 8 positions match TRBD1. The CDR3 covers 13 residues. V lost 7 bases and J lost 6; bases outside the gene matches: 8. Germline V gene lookup returns CDR1 SEHNR and CDR2 FQNEAQ (reference sequence). The CDR3 here is CASNRGTGGEQYF. The CDR3 DNA follows: TGTGCCAGCAACCGGGGAACAGGGGGCGAGCAGTACTTC.

The table lists this clonotype with a few counts. This chain connects TRBV4-2 to TRBJ2-5, with D possibly TRBD2 on 6 matching bases. V was clipped by 0 bases and J by 11 bases, with 16 bases between them. CDR3 length: 14 amino acids. CDR1 and CDR2 (germline): LGHNA, YNFKEQ. The CDR3 loop reads CASSQEPGAGEQYF. The DNA of the CDR3 is TGTGCCAGCAGCCAAGAGCCGGGAGCCGGGGAGCAGTACTTC.

V and J are TRBV12-3 or TRBV12-4 and TRBJ2-1; possibly TRBD1 or TRBD2 for D (5 bases each). This CDR3 is built from 12 residues. The germline V and J ends were trimmed by 11 bases and 12 bases, with 20 bases remaining between them. CDR3 DNA: TGTGCCTCGAGGAGGTACGGTCAGGGGCAGTTCTTC. Translating gives CASRRYGQGQFF.

The chain is built from TRBV20-1 and TRBJ2-1; TRBD2 agrees at 10 bases. The CDR3 runs 16 residues. V gave up 6 bases and J gave up 3 bases; unmatched junction bases: 11. The germline CDR1 and CDR2 sequences are DFQATT and SNEGSKA (reference sequence). The CDR3 coding sequence is TGCAGTGCCGAGGACAGCGGGAGGGCCCTCTACAATGAGCAGTTCTTC. Translation gives CSAEDSGRALYNEQFF.

The chain carries TRBV7-9 and TRBJ1-1; D unresolved. Germline V CDR1 and CDR2: SEHNR, FQNEAQ (reference sequence). Trimming took 4 bases from V and 8 from J, leaving 8 bases between them. The CDR3 contains 11 residues. CDR3: CASSSGAEAFF. The CDR3 nucleotides are TGTGCCAGCAGCTCCGGAGCCGAAGCTTTCTTT. The full variable domain, with the rest looked up from reference TRBV7-9 and TRBJ1-1, is DTGVSQNPRHKITKRGQNVTFRCDPISEHNRLYWYRQTLGQGPEFLTYFQNEAQLEKSRLLSDRFSAERPKGSFSTLEIQRTEQGDSAMYLCASSSGAEAFFGQGTRLTVV.

This clonotype has only a few counts. The junction differs from germline at one of its ends, possibly a read error. The rearrangement links TRBV29-1 to TRBJ1-2; TRBD1 is a possible D gene (6 bases). CDR3 length: 12 amino acids. Germline V gene sequence: CDR1 SQVTM, CDR2 ANQGSEA. CDR3 coding DNA: TGCAGCGTCGAAGGGGGAGGCTATGGCTACACCTTC. Residues: CSVEGGGYGYTF.

This clonotype was seen only a few times. This sequence joins TRBV7-2 and TRBJ2-7, with D possibly matching TRBD2 (5 bases). Germline lookup yields CDR1 SGHTA and CDR2 FQGNSA. V was cut by 0 bases and J by 5 bases, with 11 bases left in between. There are 14 residues in the CDR3. CDR3 amino acids: CASSLAPGSDEQYF. The CDR3 DNA reads as TGTGCCAGCAGCTTAGCCCCGGGATCTGACGAGCAGTACTTC.

This clonotype was counted between two and nine times. This sequence joins TRBV7-2 and TRBJ1-2, with TRBD1 matching 9 bases. V lost 6 bases, J lost 6 bases, and 8 bases stayed unmatched. Germline V gene lookup returns CDR1 SGHTA and CDR2 FQGNSA. The CDR3 covers 14 residues. This CDR3 reads CASRPGTGIHGYTF. In DNA, the CDR3 is TGTGCCAGCAGACCCGGGACAGGGATCCATGGCTACACCTTC.

The rearrangement uses TRBV20-1 and TRBJ2-7; 7 nucleotides line up with TRBD2. V lost 3 bases to trimming and J lost 2 bases; unmatched junction nucleotides: 10. The CDR3 totals 15 residues. Germline V CDR1 and CDR2: DFQATT, SNEGSKA (reference sequence). CDR3: CSARGTASGTYEQYF. CDR3 in DNA: TGCAGTGCTAGGGGGACGGCTAGCGGAACCTACGAGCAGTACTTC.

The genes are TRBV29-1 and TRBJ1-5; D perhaps matches TRBD1 (6 bases). Germline CDR1 and CDR2: SQVTM and ANQGSEA. Deletions cut 4 bases from V and 4 bases from J, with 11 bases between. This CDR3 region has 13 residues. In DNA, the CDR3 is TGCAGCGTTGTGTCAGGGGTGAATCAGCCCCAGCATTTT. Protein product: CSVVSGVNQPQHF.

The rearrangement joins TRBV20-1 to TRBJ2-4; 10 nucleotides agree with TRBD2. The J call may not be correct, given that the DNA end is closer to TRBJ2-5. This CDR3 region has 14 residues. CDR1 and CDR2 from the germline V gene are DFQATT and SNEGSKA (reference sequence). CDR3 coding DNA: TGCAGTGCCACCGCTAGCGGGAGAGGAGAGACCCAGTACTTC. Encoded protein: CSATASGRGETQYF.

This chain joins TRBV20-1 and TRBJ2-1; D unclear. Germline lookup yields CDR1 DFQATT and CDR2 SNEGSKA (reference sequence). Trimming shortened V by 3 bases and J by 5 bases, and 14 bases separated the two germline ends. The CDR3 loop spans 14 amino acids. The CDR3 region is CSASLSRSHNEQFF. The CDR3 coding sequence is TGCAGTGCTAGTTTGTCTAGGTCCCACAATGAGCAGTTCTTC.

The chain uses TRBV18 and TRBJ2-1, with TRBD1 matching over 10 bases. V lost 5 bases to trimming and J lost 8 bases; unmatched junction nucleotides: 9. The germline V gene encodes CDR1 KGHSH and CDR2 LQKENI. CDR3 length: 15 amino acids. Here the CDR3 DNA reads TGTGCCAGCTCATTCCGACAGGGGGCGAGGGATGAGCAGTTCTTC. It yields the protein CASSFRQGARDEQFF.

The rearrangement joins TRBV6-2 or TRBV6-3 to TRBJ2-3; the D gene is possibly TRBD2 (5 bases). Germline values: CDR1 MNHEY, CDR2 SVGEGT. Trimming cost V 0 bases and J 0 bases, with 10 bases left between them. The CDR3 sequence is 16 residues long. CDR3 region: CASSYSKRISTDTQYF. The CDR3 region has the DNA TGTGCCAGCAGTTACTCAAAGCGGATTAGCACAGATACGCAGTATTTT.

The CDR3 sequence is CASTDPGLGDTQYF. CDR3 sequence (DNA): TGTGCCAGCACCGATCCGGGACTAGGAGATACGCAGTATTTT. The genes are TRBV6-1 and TRBJ2-3, with TRBD2 identical over 8 bases. The CDR3 consists of 14 residues. From germline, CDR1 is MNHNS and CDR2 SASEGT. The V gene end was trimmed by 7 bases and the J gene end by 5 bases; junction bases not matched to a gene: 8.

The rearrangement uses TRBV4-2 and TRBJ2-4; D could derive from TRBD1 or TRBD2 (5 bases each). The length of the CDR3 is 13 residues. Germline CDR1 is LGHNA and CDR2 is YNFKEQ. Trimming pared 1 base from V and 7 bases from J, leaving 8 bases between. The chain's CDR3 is CASSQAGRNIQYF. CDR3 in DNA: TGTGCCAGCAGCCAAGCGGGACGGAACATTCAGTACTTC.